Given below is one T cell receptor beta chain in context. Germline CDR1 SGHKS, CDR2 YYEKEE (reference sequence). The CDR3 extends over 15 amino acids. V was shortened by 7 bases and J by 6 bases, with 21 bases between the two germline ends. The data stem from a study of T cell repertoires in ileal Crohn's disease. This table comes from immunoSEQ multiplex PCR, and its TCRdb copy is limited to in-frame clones, with some not included. The table has 3,100 or so clones, approximately 86% seen once. Time point of the sample: neoterminal ileum biopsy at postoperative endoscopy, about 6 months after surgery.

The chain combines TRBV5-5 with TRBJ2-3, with D tentatively TRBD1 or TRBD2 (6 bases each). The sequenced sample was ileal tissue. The TCR originated in an adult with Crohn's disease. CDR3 protein: CASDQGGGPGDTQYF. For the CDR3, the DNA is TGTGCCAGCGACCAAGGGGGAGGCCCGGGGGATACGCAGTATTTT.